This T cell receptor (beta chain) was identified in a study of early T cells in non-severe SARS-CoV-2 infection. About the study: The study sequenced bulk RNA from unsorted whole blood, with chains unpaired.

Whole-study results and caveats: A preference for anti-spike CD8 responses marked VDJdb matching, which missed private and CD4 specificities.

Germline lookup yields CDR1 DFQATT and CDR2 SNEGSKA (reference sequence). The CDR3 is made up of 11 amino acids. V was trimmed by 2 bases and J by 9 bases, leaving 8 bases between them. The TCR library protocol attached unique molecular identifiers to the individual cDNA molecules. Via MiXCR, TCRdb re-called the 5' RACE reads, giving one row per CDR3 protein. The table has about 77,000 distinct CDR3 sequences, around a tenth seen once; the top ten hold around 4.6%. This clonotype was counted between two and nine times. What it binds is not known. V gene TRBV20-1 combines with J gene TRBJ2-1; D gene unclear. Input material: whole blood. This receptor was obtained from an adult who was a healthcare worker with PCR-confirmed SARS-CoV-2 infection or an uninfected control (not recorded which). The CDR3 is CSARQSGEQFF. CDR3 nucleotide sequence: TGCAGTGCTAGACAGTCGGGTGAGCAGTTCTTC.